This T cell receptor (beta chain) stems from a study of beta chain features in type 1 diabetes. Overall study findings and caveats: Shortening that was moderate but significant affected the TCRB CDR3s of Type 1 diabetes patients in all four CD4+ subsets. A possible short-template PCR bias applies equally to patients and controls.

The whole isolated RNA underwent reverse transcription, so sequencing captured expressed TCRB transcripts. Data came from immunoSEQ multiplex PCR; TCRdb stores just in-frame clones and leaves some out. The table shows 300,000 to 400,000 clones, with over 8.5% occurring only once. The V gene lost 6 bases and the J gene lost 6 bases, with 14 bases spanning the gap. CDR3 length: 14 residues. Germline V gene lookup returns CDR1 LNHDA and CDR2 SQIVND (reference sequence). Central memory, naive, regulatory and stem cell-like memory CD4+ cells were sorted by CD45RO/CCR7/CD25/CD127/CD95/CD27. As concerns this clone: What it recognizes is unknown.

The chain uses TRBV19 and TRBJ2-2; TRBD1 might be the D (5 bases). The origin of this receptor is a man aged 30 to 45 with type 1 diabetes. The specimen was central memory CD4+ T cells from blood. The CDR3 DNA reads TGTGCCAGTAGCGTGCTGGGGCGGCCCGGGGAGCTGTTTTTT. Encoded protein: CASSVLGRPGELFF.